This entry lists 15 T cell receptor beta chains sequenced from one sample in a study of blood T cell repertoires in COVID-19 (dated by TCRdb to between 2020 and 2021). Library preparation employed the immunoSEQ multiplex PCR assay. TCRdb limited this immuneACCESS table to in-frame rearrangements with V and J called. A share of clones is missing; checked studies link under half to unresolved V genes, and the rest is unexplained. This sample is represented by some 250,000 clones; 82% of them were singletons. The ten largest clones represent around 11% of the sample. Source material: peripheral blood. Receptors originate from a woman in her sixties or seventies with active or convalescent COVID-19.

This clone occurred many times. The genes are TRBV2 and TRBJ1-2; no firm D call. This CDR3 is 14 amino acids long. V was shortened by 7 bases and J by 5 bases, with 17 bases between the two germline ends. Germline V lookup: CDR1 SNHLY, CDR2 FYNNEI. The CDR3 bases are TGTGCCAGCACCGATCGGGGAACCGGTTATGGCTACACCTTC. Its translation: CASTDRGTGYGYTF. Full variable domain (outside the CDR3, taken from reference TRBV2 and TRBJ1-2): EPEVTQTPSHQVTQMGQEVILRCVPISNHLYFYWYRQILGQKVEFLVSFYNNEISEKSEIFDDQFSVERPDGSNFTLKIRSTKLEDSAMYFCASTDRGTGYGYTFGSGTRLTVV.

This chain links TRBV3-1 (or the pseudogene TRBV3-2) with TRBJ2-1, with TRBD2 matching 12 bases. CDR1 is LGHDT and CDR2 is YNNKEL in the germline V gene (reference sequence). The CDR3 has 16 residues. Trimming cost V 4 bases and J 5 bases; bases outside gene matches: 6. CDR3 coding DNA: TGTGCCAGCAGCCGAGTGACTAGCGGGGGCAACAATGAGCAGTTCTTC. It codes for CASSRVTSGGNNEQFF.

The CDR3 DNA sequence: TGTGCCAGCAAGATCAGGGGCTCTGAAGCTTTCTTT. Translation gives CASKIRGSEAFF. This chain joins TRBV12-3 or TRBV12-4 and TRBJ1-1; possible D gene TRBD1, 6 bases. Trimming cost V 7 bases and J 6 bases, with 12 bases left between them. The CDR3 runs 12 residues.

The chain combines TRBV3-1 (or the pseudogene TRBV3-2) with TRBJ1-2; perhaps TRBD1 as D (6 bases). The CDR3 contains 13 residues. In germline, CDR1 is LGHDT, CDR2 YNNKEL (reference sequence). Trimming pared 4 bases from V and 6 bases from J, leaving 12 bases between. CDR3 bases: TGTGCCAGCAGCCTAGGAGGGGGGGATGGCTACACCTTC. This translates into CASSLGGGDGYTF.

This rearrangement joins TRBV7-9 to TRBJ1-5; 7 nucleotides agree with TRBD1. This CDR3 is built from 16 residues. The J segment lost 7 bases and the V segment lost 5 bases, leaving 14 bases of the junction unmatched. The germline gives CDR1 SEHNR, CDR2 FQNEAQ (reference sequence). DNA for the CDR3: TGTGCCAGCAGCCAAGGAATGGGCAGGGGGATCCAGCCCCAGCATTTT. It is translated as CASSQGMGRGIQPQHF.

V is TRBV2 and J is TRBJ2-3; 7 nucleotides agree with TRBD1. This CDR3 has 16 amino acids. The V gene's germline CDR1 is SNHLY and CDR2 FYNNEI. The J segment lost 0 bases and the V segment lost 6 bases, leaving 9 bases of the junction unmatched. In DNA, the CDR3 is TGTGCCAGCAGGAGATCAGGGGGAACTAGCACAGATACGCAGTATTTT. This encodes CASRRSGGTSTDTQYF.

The chain carries TRBV7-6 and TRBJ1-6; perhaps TRBD1 as D (5 bases). Deletions cut 5 bases from V and 6 bases from J, with 14 bases between. CDR3 length: 15 amino acids. The germline CDR1 and CDR2 sequences are SGHVS and FNYEAQ. As DNA, the CDR3 is TGTGCCAGCAGCCGGGACTTACCCCCTAATTCACCCCTCCACTTT. This translates into CASSRDLPPNSPLHF.

This chain links TRBV7-9 with TRBJ1-6; the match to TRBD1 covers 7 bases. The CDR3 covers 16 residues. CDR1 and CDR2 from the germline V gene are SEHNR and FQNEAQ (reference sequence). V lost 4 bases, J lost 3 bases, and 6 bases stayed unmatched. In nucleotides, the CDR3 is TGTGCCAGCAGCTCCCCAGGGGGTATCTATAATTCACCCCTCCACTTT. It encodes CASSSPGGIYNSPLHF.

This chain links TRBV2 with TRBJ1-2; tentatively, D is TRBD1 (6 bases). This CDR3 contains 13 residues. Germline CDR1 and CDR2: SNHLY and FYNNEI. With 7 bases removed from V and 0 bases from J, the gap between germline ends came to 9 bases. This CDR3 is CASTGVPNYGYTF. The CDR3 DNA reads as TGTGCCAGCACAGGGGTCCCTAACTATGGCTACACCTTC.

This clone was seen a few times. The chain uses TRBV9 and TRBJ1-1; tentatively, D is TRBD1 (5 bases). Germline V gives CDR1 SGDLS, CDR2 YYNGEE. This CDR3 is built from 14 residues. V was trimmed by 0 bases and J by 4 bases, leaving 10 bases between them. CDR3 region: CASSVAGMGTEAFF. CDR3 in DNA: TGTGCCAGCAGCGTAGCAGGGATGGGCACTGAAGCTTTCTTT.

The J gene is TRBJ1-4, the V gene TRBV3-1 (or the pseudogene TRBV3-2); TRBD1 agrees at 12 bases. CDR1 LGHDT and CDR2 YNNKEL come from the germline V gene (reference sequence). V shed 4 bases and J 8 bases; nucleotides not matched to a gene: 8. The CDR3 loop spans 16 amino acids. Here the CDR3 DNA reads TGTGCCAGCAGCCCGGGACAGGGGGCGCGGTTAGAAAAACTGTTTTTT. Translated, it gives CASSPGQGARLEKLFF.

The chain has TRBV1 and TRBJ2-2; the table's TRBD1 call for D was not verified on the DNA. TRBV1 has pseudogene status. This CDR3 has 21 amino acids. The CDR3 nucleotides read TGCACCAGCAGCCAAGGTCTACCGGCAGGGGGGCGAGCGGTAGGCACCGGGGAGCTGTTTTTT. Amino acid sequence: CTSSQGLPAGGRAVGTGELFF.

This clone was observed a handful of times. The rearrangement links TRBV6-5 to TRBJ2-7; D may be TRBD1 (6 bases). Deletions cut 6 bases from V and 2 bases from J, with 11 bases between. This CDR3 spans 13 amino acids. CDR1 and CDR2 (germline): MNHEY, SVGAGI. The CDR3 protein is CASRRDITYEQYF. The CDR3 nucleotides read TGTGCCAGCAGAAGGGACATCACCTACGAGCAGTACTTC.

V is TRBV5-1 and J is TRBJ2-3; 9 bases map to TRBD1. The length of the CDR3 is 17 residues. Per the germline V gene, CDR1 is SGHRS and CDR2 is YFSETQ. V lost 0 bases, J lost 7 bases, and 12 bases stayed unmatched. Here the CDR3 reads CASSLAVWDREVYTQYF. CDR3 in DNA: TGCGCCAGCAGCTTGGCCGTGTGGGACAGGGAGGTGTATACGCAGTATTTT.

This clone was recorded a few times. V usage is TRBV7-2 and J usage is TRBJ2-7; 8 bases are a match to TRBD2. The CDR3 extends over 18 amino acids. After removal of 5 bases from V and 0 bases from J, the junction contained 15 bases not matched to a gene. From germline, CDR1 is SGHTA and CDR2 FQGNSA. This chain's CDR3 is CASSHTVSALAVSYEQYF. CDR3 coding DNA: TGTGCCAGCAGCCACACGGTATCCGCACTAGCGGTCTCCTACGAGCAGTACTTC.